This T cell receptor (beta chain) was recorded in a study of CD8+CD57+ T cells in acquired aplastic anemia. Study-wide results and limits: Over 25 CD8+ CDR3 sequences occurred in both the patients and the controls.

In its sample, this clonotype was seen many times. Its specificity is not known. The CDR3 sequence is 13 residues long. V gave up 2 bases and J gave up 1 base, with 5 bases separating them. The germline V gene encodes CDR1 LGHDT and CDR2 YNNKEL (reference sequence). For CDR3 and TCR beta VDJ profiling, genomic DNA was the template used. TCRdb recomputed calls from the reads with MiXCR, one row per CDR3 protein. The sample has about 140,000 distinct CDR3 sequences, 40% to 45% seen once; the top ten hold 8% to 9%. The clonotype comes from a human donor in good health, serving as a control. This sequence joins TRBV3-1 and TRBJ1-1, with D unclear. The sample was sorted CD4+, CD8+, or CD8+CD57+ T cells (not recorded which) from PBMCs. CDR3 sequence: CASSQIWNTEAFF. CDR3 bases: TGTGCCAGCAGCCAAATCTGGAACACTGAAGCTTTCTTT.